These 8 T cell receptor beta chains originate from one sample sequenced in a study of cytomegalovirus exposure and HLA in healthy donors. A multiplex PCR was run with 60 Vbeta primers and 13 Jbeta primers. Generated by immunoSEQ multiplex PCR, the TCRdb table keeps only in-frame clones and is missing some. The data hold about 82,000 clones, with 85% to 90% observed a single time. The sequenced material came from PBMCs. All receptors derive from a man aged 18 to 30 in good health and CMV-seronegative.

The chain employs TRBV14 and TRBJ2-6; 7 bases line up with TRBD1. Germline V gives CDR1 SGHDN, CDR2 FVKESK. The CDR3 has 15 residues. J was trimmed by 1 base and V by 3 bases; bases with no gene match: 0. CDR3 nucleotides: TGTGCCAGCAGCCACAGGGGGTCTGGGGCCAACGTCCTGACTTTC. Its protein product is CASSHRGSGANVLTF.

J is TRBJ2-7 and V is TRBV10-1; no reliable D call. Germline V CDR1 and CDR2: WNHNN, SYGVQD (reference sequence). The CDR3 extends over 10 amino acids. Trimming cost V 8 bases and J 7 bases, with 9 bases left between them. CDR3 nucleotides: TGCGCCAGCCTCGGGTGGGAGCAGTACTTC. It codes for CASLGWEQYF.

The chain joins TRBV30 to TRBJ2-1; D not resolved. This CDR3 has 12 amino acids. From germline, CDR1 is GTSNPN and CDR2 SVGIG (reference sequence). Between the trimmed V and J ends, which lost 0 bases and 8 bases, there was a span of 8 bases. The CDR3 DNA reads TGTGCCTGGAGTGTACTCCGGGATGAGCAGTTCTTC. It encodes CAWSVLRDEQFF.

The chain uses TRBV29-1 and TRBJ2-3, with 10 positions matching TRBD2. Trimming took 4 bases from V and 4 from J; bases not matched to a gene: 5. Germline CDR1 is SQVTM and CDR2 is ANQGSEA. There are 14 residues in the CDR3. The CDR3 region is CSVVKREGSDTQYF. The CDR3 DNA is TGCAGCGTTGTGAAGCGGGAGGGTTCAGATACGCAGTATTTT.

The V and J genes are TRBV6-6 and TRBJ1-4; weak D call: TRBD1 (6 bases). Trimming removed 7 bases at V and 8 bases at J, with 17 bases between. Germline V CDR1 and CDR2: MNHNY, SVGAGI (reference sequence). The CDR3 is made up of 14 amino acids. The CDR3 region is CASTLGGRREKLFF. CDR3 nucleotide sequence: TGTGCCAGCACCCTCGGGGGGCGCCGGGAAAAACTGTTTTTT.

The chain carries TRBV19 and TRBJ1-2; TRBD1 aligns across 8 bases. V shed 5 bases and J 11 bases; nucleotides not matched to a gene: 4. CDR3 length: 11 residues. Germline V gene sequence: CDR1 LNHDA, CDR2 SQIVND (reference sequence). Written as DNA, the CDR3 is TGTGCCAGTAGTGATTGGACAGGGTACACCTTC. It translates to CASSDWTGYTF.

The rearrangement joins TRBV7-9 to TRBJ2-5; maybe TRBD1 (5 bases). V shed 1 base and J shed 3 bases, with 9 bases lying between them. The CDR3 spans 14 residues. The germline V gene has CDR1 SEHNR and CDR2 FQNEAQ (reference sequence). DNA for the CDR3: TGTGCCAGCAGCTTAGACGACAGAAAAGAGACCCAGTACTTC. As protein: CASSLDDRKETQYF.

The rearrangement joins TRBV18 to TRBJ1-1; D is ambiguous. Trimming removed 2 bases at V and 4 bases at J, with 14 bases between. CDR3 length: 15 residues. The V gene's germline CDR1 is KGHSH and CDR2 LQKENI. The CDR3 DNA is TGTGCCAGCTCACCAGGGCTTCTCACACTCACTGAAGCTTTCTTT. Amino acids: CASSPGLLTLTEAFF.